A selection of T cell receptor beta chains follows, all from one sample in a study of shared clonotypes between healthy human individuals. Using immunoSEQ multiplex PCR, the repertoire was profiled, and TCRdb retains in-frame clones only, with some absent. This sample has approximately 2.1 million clones, with 93% found just once. Sequencing was performed on naive CD4+ T cells from PBMCs. These receptors all come from a young man in good health. Some clones in this sample may be carry-over from other donors' samples. The CDR3 runs from the conserved cysteine through the conserved F or W.

cdr3_aa: CASSLGGEGANQPQHF; j_call: TRBJ1-5; v_call: TRBV19
cdr3_aa: CASSLTHTPGELFF; j_call: TRBJ2-2; v_call: TRBV7-3
cdr3_aa: CSVVLTWGYEQYF; j_call: TRBJ2-7; v_call: TRBV29-1
cdr3_aa: CASSVVSRGTDTQYF; j_call: TRBJ2-3; v_call: TRBV9
cdr3_aa: CASTFGLQGIETQYF; j_call: TRBJ2-5; v_call: TRBV7-2
cdr3_aa: CAVLASGGWGTEAFF; j_call: TRBJ1-1; v_call: TRBV28
cdr3_aa: CASSPDRASGNTIYF; j_call: TRBJ1-3; v_call: TRBV7-2
cdr3_aa: CASSPGQGSSYEQYF; j_call: TRBJ2-7; v_call: TRBV7-3
cdr3_aa: CASSLDPSVGAEQYF; j_call: TRBJ2-7; v_call: TRBV5-1
cdr3_aa: CASSQDQTSFPGELFF; j_call: TRBJ2-2; v_call: TRBV4-1
cdr3_aa: CASEGQGTWAQYF; j_call: TRBJ2-3; v_call: TRBV7-9
cdr3_aa: CASSLLGVTSGNTIYF; j_call: TRBJ1-3; v_call: TRBV5-1
cdr3_aa: CASSLGPQGPNEKLFF; j_call: TRBJ1-4; v_call: TRBV5-4
cdr3_aa: CASSSPILAGAKNIQYF; j_call: TRBJ2-4; v_call: TRBV7-2
cdr3_aa: CASANGGRETDTQYF; j_call: TRBJ2-3; v_call: TRBV7-2
cdr3_aa: CASSWQGSGANVLTF; j_call: TRBJ2-6; v_call: TRBV5-1
cdr3_aa: CASKTRPRGKANTEAFF; j_call: TRBJ1-1; v_call: TRBV5-5
cdr3_aa: CASSVDGDSGNTIYF; j_call: TRBJ1-3; v_call: TRBV9
cdr3_aa: CASSLKHLAVGGYTF; j_call: TRBJ1-2; v_call: TRBV27
cdr3_aa: CASSTQLGTWMDEQYF; j_call: TRBJ2-7; v_call: TRBV21-1
cdr3_aa: CAIRDLGGTGELFF; j_call: TRBJ2-2; v_call: TRBV10-3
cdr3_aa: CAWKANYGYTF; j_call: TRBJ1-2; v_call: TRBV30
cdr3_aa: CASSIVRAEAFF; j_call: TRBJ1-1; v_call: TRBV19
cdr3_aa: CASSSDYNEQFF; j_call: TRBJ2-1; v_call: TRBV5-1
cdr3_aa: CASSAEGGTDTQYF; j_call: TRBJ2-3; v_call: TRBV6-1
cdr3_aa: CASALGGRPYNEQFF; j_call: TRBJ2-1; v_call: TRBV19
cdr3_aa: CATEGRAGQQPQHF; j_call: TRBJ1-5; v_call: TRBV19
cdr3_aa: CASSQAGTGVYEQYF; j_call: TRBJ2-7; v_call: TRBV4-2
cdr3_aa: CASTSGFSEYF; j_call: TRBJ2-4; v_call: TRBV28